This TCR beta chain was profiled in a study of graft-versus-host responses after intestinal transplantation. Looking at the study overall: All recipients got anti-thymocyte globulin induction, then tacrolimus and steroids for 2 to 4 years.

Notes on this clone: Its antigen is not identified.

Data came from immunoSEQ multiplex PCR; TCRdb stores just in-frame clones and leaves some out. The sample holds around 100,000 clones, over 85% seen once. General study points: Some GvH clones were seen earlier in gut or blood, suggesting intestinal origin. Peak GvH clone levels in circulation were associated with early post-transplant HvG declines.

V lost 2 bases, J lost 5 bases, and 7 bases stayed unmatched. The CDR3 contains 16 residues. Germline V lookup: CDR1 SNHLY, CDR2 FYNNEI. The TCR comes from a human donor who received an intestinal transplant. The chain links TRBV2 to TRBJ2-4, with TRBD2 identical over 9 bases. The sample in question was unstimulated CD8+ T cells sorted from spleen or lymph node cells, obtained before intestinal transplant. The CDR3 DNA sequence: TGTGCCAGCAGTGAAAGGGCTAGCGGGGTTCAAAACATTCAGTACTTC. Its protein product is CASSERASGVQNIQYF.